This is a list of T cell receptor beta chains from one sample in a study of shared clonotypes between healthy human individuals. The method was immunoSEQ multiplex PCR; TCRdb's version includes in-frame clones alone and lacks a portion of them. This table holds some 2,500,000 clones, 85% to 95% found once. Sequences were obtained from naive CD4+ T cells from PBMCs. The receptors stem from a man between 18 and 29 years old in good health. Some clones in this sample may be carry-over from other donors' samples. Both conserved end residues are part of each CDR3. A D gene is named only where the DNA matches it firmly. Only some rows state a clone size, as once, few, many or a class for expanded clones.

>few|TRBJ1-3|-|TRBV23-1
TGCGCCAGCAGTCAGGGGCAGAGCTCTGGAAACACCATATATTTT
CASSQGQSSGNTIYF
>-|TRBJ1-5|-|TRBV2
TGTGCCAGCAGTGTAGAACTTGGTAGCAATCAGCCCCAGCATTTT
CASSVELGSNQPQHF
>-|TRBJ2-6|-|TRBV6-1
TGTGCCAGCTGTTTTAAATCTGGGGCCAACGTCCTGACTTTC
CASCFKSGANVLTF
>-|TRBJ1-1|TRBD1|TRBV7-3
TGTGCCAGCAGTGGGACAGTGGGGCGGACTGAAGCTTTCTTT
CASSGTVGRTEAFF
>-|TRBJ2-5|TRBD1|TRBV5-1
TGCGCCAGCAGCCAACTCGGACAGGCCCAGTACTTC
CASSQLGQAQYF
>-|TRBJ2-5|TRBD1|TRBV5-8
TGTGCCAGCAGCAGGGACAGGGGGGAGACCCAGTACTTC
CASSRDRGETQYF
>-|TRBJ1-2|TRBD1|TRBV10-3
TGTGCCATCAATGGACAGGGAGGGCTTTTCGCTAACTATGGCTACACCTTC
CAINGQGGLFANYGYTF
>-|TRBJ2-2|-|TRBV7-9
TGTGCCAGCAGCTTAGCGGACAGAGGTCAGTGGAAGGAGCTGTTTTTT
CASSLADRGQWKELFF
>-|TRBJ2-7|TRBD2|TRBV18
TGTGCCAGCTCACCCCTTCTAGCGGGAGTGGACGAGCAGTACTTC
CASSPLLAGVDEQYF
>-|TRBJ1-1|TRBD1|TRBV4-2
TGTGCCAGCAGCCTAGGGGGACAGGGGAACACTGAAGCTTTCTTT
CASSLGGQGNTEAFF
>few|TRBJ1-2|-|TRBV19
TGTGCCAGTAGTATAGGACCGGCGGCTGGCTACACCTTC
CASSIGPAAGYTF
>-|TRBJ1-5|-|TRBV28
TGTGCCAGCAGTACGCCCCGGGATCAGCCCCAGCATTTT
CASSTPRDQPQHF
>-|TRBJ2-3|TRBD2|TRBV5-1
TGCGCCAGCAGCCTTAGCGGGAACATCCCGGATACGCAGTATTTT
CASSLSGNIPDTQYF
>-|TRBJ1-2|-|TRBV5-1
TGCGCCAGCAGCGCCTCGCGGCTAGCTAACTATGGCTACACCTTC
CASSASRLANYGYTF
>-|TRBJ2-3|-|TRBV5-6
TGTGCCAGCAGCACACTCCCAACGGGGGAGAGCACAGATACGCAGTATTTT
CASSTLPTGESTDTQYF
>few|TRBJ1-2|TRBD1|TRBV10-3
TGTGCCATCAGTATACGGACAGGGATGGACTATGGCTACACCTTC
CAISIRTGMDYGYTF